These T cell receptor beta chains were read from a single sample in a study of cytomegalovirus exposure and HLA in healthy donors. Only in-frame clones appear in the TCRdb table, and some are missing; sequencing was by immunoSEQ multiplex PCR. This sample has approximately 200,000 clones; about nine tenths occur once, and the top ten carry roughly 1%. The sequenced sample was PBMCs. The receptors stem from a woman in her late teens or twenties in good health and CMV-seronegative. Both conserved end residues are part of each CDR3. A D gene is named only where the DNA matches it firmly. Rows give clone size only sometimes, using once, few, many, or a class for an expanded clone.

V,D,size,J,CDR3,DNA
TRBV27,TRBD2,NA,TRBJ2-7,CASSLSLGGEQYF,TGTGCCAGCAGTTTATCCCTCGGGGGGGAGCAGTACTTC
TRBV19,NA,NA,TRBJ1-2,CASSIVATYGYTF,TGTGCCAGTAGTATAGTAGCGACTTATGGCTACACCTTC
TRBV7-8,NA,NA,TRBJ1-5,CASSPSGGGDSNQPQHF,TGTGCCAGCAGCCCATCCGGGGGTGGGGATAGCAATCAGCCCCAGCATTTT
TRBV7-9,TRBD1,NA,TRBJ2-2,CASNRDSNTGELFF,TGTGCCAGCAACCGGGACAGCAACACCGGGGAGCTGTTTTTT
TRBV7-9,TRBD1,NA,TRBJ2-2,CASSLVGRGKGTGELFF,TGTGCCAGCAGCTTAGTGGGCAGGGGGAAGGGCACCGGGGAGCTGTTTTTT
TRBV7-9,NA,NA,TRBJ1-5,CASSSPRNEPQHF,TGTGCCAGCAGCTCCCCCAGAAATGAGCCCCAGCATTTT
TRBV6-5,TRBD1,NA,TRBJ1-5,CASSSTGVGNQPQHF,TGTGCCAGCAGTTCGACAGGGGTAGGTAATCAGCCCCAGCATTTT
TRBV4-1,TRBD2,few,TRBJ2-2,CASSQVVREANTGELFF,TGCGCCAGCAGCCAAGTGGTACGGGAGGCGAACACCGGGGAGCTGTTTTTT
TRBV10-3,NA,NA,TRBJ1-5,CAIGASEASPQHF,TGTGCCATCGGAGCCTCGGAGGCGAGTCCCCAGCATTTT
TRBV19,NA,NA,TRBJ1-4,CASSIFFTVRGQKLFF,TGTGCCAGTAGTATCTTTTTTACGGTTAGAGGCCAAAAACTGTTTTTT
TRBV15,TRBD2,NA,TRBJ2-1,CATGSGLAHNEQFF,TGTGCCACCGGATCTGGACTAGCCCACAATGAGCAGTTCTTC
TRBV11-2,TRBD2,NA,TRBJ2-7,CASSFGLAGHYEQYF,TGTGCCAGCAGCTTCGGACTAGCGGGACACTACGAGCAGTACTTC
TRBV19,NA,NA,TRBJ1-1,CASSQSGVSTEAFF,TGTGCCAGTAGTCAGTCGGGGGTGAGCACTGAAGCTTTCTTT